The 20 T cell receptor beta chains given below trace back to one sample, sequenced in a study of human T cells and chemical hapten exposure. Time point in this sample: patch test 2, 6 weeks after DPC sensitization. Regarding treatment: therapeutic diphenylcyclopropenone sensitization with weekly scalp DPC. One entry per CDR3 protein results from TCRdb running MiXCR on the RACE reads. The top ten hold around 1.4% of the sample, which has about 140,000 distinct CDR3 sequences, around 11% seen once. The sample here was whole blood, taken in connection with sensitization to the hapten diphenylcyclopropenone (DPC). The receptors originated from a woman in her forties or fifties with alopecia areata. Some clones in this sample may be carry-over from other donors' samples.

This clonotype was detected a few times. The chain employs TRBV6-5 and TRBJ2-1; the D gene is possibly TRBD2 (6 bases). V gave up 6 bases and J gave up 1 base, with 10 bases separating them. The CDR3 spans 14 residues. Looked up from germline, CDR1 is MNHEY and CDR2 is SVGAGI. CDR3 sequence: CASSSRGSYNEQFF. The DNA of the CDR3 is TGTGCCAGCAGCTCCCGGGGGTCCTACAATGAGCAGTTCTTC.

This clonotype was counted only a few times. V is TRBV6-5 and J is TRBJ2-7, with 9 nucleotides matching TRBD1. Trimming at V came to 3 bases and at J to 7 bases, leaving 10 bases not matched to a gene. The CDR3 is made up of 15 amino acids. CDR1 is MNHEY and CDR2 is SVGAGI in the germline V gene. The chain's CDR3 is CASSYSGTGTFEQYF. The CDR3 DNA reads TGTGCCAGCAGTTATTCCGGGACAGGGACTTTTGAGCAGTACTTC.

In this sample, this clonotype turned up a few times. The chain couples TRBV21-1 to TRBJ2-5. TRBV21-1 is noted as a pseudogene. The CDR3 consists of 14 residues. CDR3 residues: CASSKVWGTETQYF. In DNA form, the CDR3 reads TGTGCCAGCAGCAAAGTCTGGGGTACGGAGACCCAGTACTTC.

The table lists this clonotype with a few counts. The chain couples TRBV5-1 to TRBJ2-3; 7 nucleotides line up with TRBD2. This CDR3 comprises 15 residues. CDR1 and CDR2 (germline): SGHRS, YFSETQ. V was pared by 3 bases and J by 4 bases, with 8 bases of the junction left unmatched. DNA for the CDR3: TGCGCCAGCAGCTGGCATGGACTAGGACCAGATACGCAGTATTTT. Its translation: CASSWHGLGPDTQYF.

This chain connects TRBV9 to TRBJ2-2, with D unclear. V was pared by 0 bases and J by 6 bases, with 6 bases between. The CDR3 is 13 amino acids. The germline V gene has CDR1 SGDLS and CDR2 YYNGEE. The CDR3 DNA reads as TGTGCCAGCAGCGTAGGCCAACCCGGGGAGCTGTTTTTT. Translating it yields CASSVGQPGELFF.

The rearrangement joins TRBV6-2 or TRBV6-3 to TRBJ2-7; the D is unclear. Trimming took off 0 bases at V and 2 bases at J, with 5 bases between the two ends. CDR1 is MNHEY and CDR2 is SVGEGT in the germline V gene. CDR3 length equals 13 residues. For the CDR3, the DNA is TGTGCCAGCAGTTACTCGTCGCCCTACGAGCAGTACTTC. It yields the protein CASSYSSPYEQYF.

The rearrangement joins TRBV5-1 to TRBJ2-2; 10 bases are a match to TRBD2. The CDR3 is made up of 17 amino acids. Germline lookup yields CDR1 SGHRS and CDR2 YFSETQ. Trimming at V came to 0 bases and at J to 3 bases, leaving 5 bases not matched to a gene. The DNA of the CDR3 is TGCGCCAGCAGCTTGGCTAGGACTAGCGGATACACCGGGGAGCTGTTTTTT. Protein product: CASSLARTSGYTGELFF.

The genes are TRBV7-2 and TRBJ2-7; D is unclear. Trimming removed 2 bases at V and 0 bases at J, with 11 bases between. Per germline, CDR1 SGHTA and CDR2 FQGNSA. This CDR3 is built from 15 residues. DNA for the CDR3: TGTGCCAGCAGCTTAAGTCCCTGGAGCTCCTACGAGCAGTACTTC. Translation gives CASSLSPWSSYEQYF.

The chain combines TRBV29-1 with TRBJ1-2; a weak D match, TRBD1 (5 bases). Germline CDR1 is SQVTM and CDR2 is ANQGSEA. V was clipped by 5 bases and J by 0 bases, with 7 bases between them. The CDR3 length is 12 residues. CDR3 protein: CSVTGSNYGYTF. The CDR3 bases are TGCAGCGTTACAGGTTCTAACTATGGCTACACCTTC.

This clonotype was seen a few times. The chain couples TRBV3-1 to TRBJ2-7; D not certain. CDR1 LGHDT and CDR2 YNNKEL come from the germline V gene (reference sequence). Trimming took off 3 bases at V and 1 base at J, with 7 bases between the two ends. The CDR3 runs to 13 residues. This CDR3 reads CASSQSLSYEQYF. The CDR3 DNA sequence: TGTGCCAGCAGCCAGTCCCTTTCCTACGAGCAGTACTTC.

The table lists this clonotype with a few counts. The CDR3 DNA is TGCAGCGGAGGGGGGACAGATACGCAGTATTTT. Protein sequence: CSGGGTDTQYF. The chain is built from TRBV29-1 and TRBJ2-3, with D perhaps assigned TRBD1 or TRBD2 (6 bases each). With 7 bases removed from V and 3 bases from J, the gap between germline ends came to 8 bases. From germline, CDR1 is SQVTM and CDR2 ANQGSEA. This CDR3 region has 11 residues.

In its sample, this clonotype was seen a few times. V and J are TRBV4-2 and TRBJ2-2; 11 nucleotides align to TRBD2. Germline V CDR1 and CDR2: LGHNA, YNFKEQ. The CDR3 covers 18 residues. The J segment lost 3 bases and the V segment lost 0 bases, leaving 6 bases of the junction unmatched. DNA of the CDR3: TGTGCCAGCAGCCAAGATTACGGGACTAGCGGATACACCGGGGAGCTGTTTTTT. Translation gives CASSQDYGTSGYTGELFF.

V gene TRBV9 combines with J gene TRBJ2-3, with 7 bases identical to TRBD2. Germline CDR1 is SGDLS and CDR2 is YYNGEE. The V segment lost 3 bases and the J segment 4 bases; nucleotides outside the gene matches: 5. CDR3 length equals 14 residues. The CDR3 sequence is CASSASGTADTQYF. The CDR3 nucleotides read TGTGCCAGCAGCGCCAGCGGGACTGCAGATACGCAGTATTTT.

V and J are TRBV28 and TRBJ1-5; a possible D gene is TRBD1 (6 bases). The CDR3 has 16 residues. Germline assignment: CDR1 MDHEN and CDR2 SYDVKM. Trimming took off 0 bases at V and 4 bases at J, with 13 bases between the two ends. The CDR3 DNA is TGTGCCAGCAGTTTATGGCAGGGGTTGGGAAATCAGCCCCAGCATTTT. Translated: CASSLWQGLGNQPQHF. Full variable domain (missing parts from reference TRBV28 and TRBJ1-5): DVKVTQSSRYLVKRTGEKVFLECVQDMDHENMFWYRQDPGLGLRLIYFSYDVKMKEKGDIPEGYSVSREKKERFSLILESASTNQTSMYLCASSLWQGLGNQPQHFGDGTRLSIL.

This chain uses TRBV7-2 with TRBJ2-1, with D perhaps assigned TRBD1 or TRBD2 (5 bases each). The CDR3 is made up of 14 amino acids. Germline V CDR1 and CDR2: SGHTA, FQGNSA. Between the trimmed V and J ends, which lost 1 base and 6 bases, there was a span of 10 bases. The CDR3 DNA reads as TGTGCCAGCAGCTTAGGGGACGGCCCCAATGAGCAGTTCTTC. Amino acids: CASSLGDGPNEQFF.

J is TRBJ2-1 and V is TRBV4-3; 7 bases are a match to TRBD2. The germline CDR1 and CDR2 sequences are LGHNA and YSLEER. CDR3 length: 16 residues. V lost 4 bases, J lost 7 bases, and 13 bases stayed unmatched. The CDR3: CASSLSVGLAVNEQFF. Here the CDR3 DNA reads TGCGCCAGCAGCCTAAGTGTCGGGCTAGCGGTGAATGAGCAGTTCTTC.

This clonotype has a handful of counts. The genes are TRBV5-1 and TRBJ2-5; 8 positions agree with TRBD1. The CDR3 loop spans 15 amino acids. In germline, CDR1 is SGHRS, CDR2 YFSETQ. Germline trimming cut 1 base from V and 5 bases from J; bases unmatched to any gene: 7. DNA of the CDR3: TGCGCCAGCAGCTTGCATGGACAGGGTTTGGAGACCCAGTACTTC. It codes for CASSLHGQGLETQYF.

This clonotype was seen at least ten times. This chain uses TRBV3-1 with TRBJ2-3; 8 bases line up with TRBD2. This CDR3 spans 14 amino acids. In germline, CDR1 is LGHDT, CDR2 YNNKEL (reference sequence). Germline trimming cut 1 base from V and 7 bases from J; bases unmatched to any gene: 4. The CDR3 protein is CASSQAGGRNTQYF. As DNA, the CDR3 is TGTGCCAGCAGCCAAGCGGGAGGGCGTAATACGCAGTATTTT.

This chain connects TRBV4-3 to TRBJ1-5; 10 bases are a match to TRBD1. The CDR3 consists of 14 residues. Germline loops: CDR1 LGHNA, CDR2 YSLEER. Trimming cost V 3 bases and J 8 bases; bases outside gene matches: 4. In DNA form, the CDR3 reads TGCGCCAGCAGCCAGACAGGGGGCGCGGAGCCCCAGCATTTT. It encodes CASSQTGGAEPQHF.

In its sample, this clonotype was seen many times. This chain uses TRBV30 with TRBJ1-1; D is unclear. CDR3 length: 13 residues. Germline lookup yields CDR1 GTSNPN and CDR2 SVGIG (reference sequence). The V end was cut by 0 bases, the J end by 1 base, with 6 bases between. The CDR3 loop reads CAWSVPPNTEAFF. The CDR3 bases are TGTGCCTGGAGTGTGCCACCGAACACTGAAGCTTTCTTT.